The 26 T cell receptor beta chains below were found in one sample sequenced in a study of regulatory T cells in long-lasting Graves disease. Building of the TCR beta libraries involved iRepertoire HTBI primers and Arm-PCR of CDR3 regions. A single record per CDR3 protein comes from TCRdb applying MiXCR to the multiplex PCR reads. The repertoire holds about 530,000 distinct CDR3 sequences, with roughly 16% as singletons. Time point specified: newly diagnosed GD, antithyroid drugs for less than 3 months. There was RNA extracted from PBMCs, and the TCR library was made from it. The sample also formed part of further work on T cells in Graves' hyperthyroidism and ophthalmopathy.

This specimen was peripheral blood mononuclear cells (PBMCs), taken at new diagnosis, from a patient treated with antithyroid drugs. The receptors shown here come from a woman aged 35-60 years with Graves disease.

This clonotype has just a few counts. The conserved phenylalanine or tryptophan is not found at the CDR3 terminus, so this likely reflects a read error. Because the CDR3's place on the DNA is in doubt, the DNA is left out and the CDR3 is given as listed by TCRdb. The chain carries TRBV7-3 and TRBJ2-5. Germline V lookup: CDR1 SGHTA, CDR2 FQGTGA. The CDR3 is 8 amino acids in total, end residues counted. CDR3 residues: CASSSPCV.

Ten or more counts support this clonotype. This rearrangement joins TRBV3-1 to TRBJ1-3; possibly TRBD1 for D (5 bases). Per germline, CDR1 LGHDT and CDR2 YNNKEL (reference sequence). The CDR3 is 14 amino acids. Trimming took 4 bases from V and 3 from J, leaving 10 bases between them. CDR3 amino acids: CASSPQVFGNTIYF. In DNA form, the CDR3 reads TGTGCCAGCAGCCCACAGGTCTTTGGAAACACCATATATTTT.

This clonotype has just a few counts. The rearrangement uses TRBV2 and TRBJ2-7; D ambiguous. The CDR3 extends over 15 amino acids. Trimming shortened V by 10 bases and J by 4 bases, and 23 bases separated the two germline ends. CDR1 is SNHLY and CDR2 is FYNNEI in the germline V gene. This chain's CDR3 is CAILERASGQYEQYF. The CDR3 bases are TGTGCCATCCTAGAACGGGCCTCCGGGCAATACGAGCAGTACTTC.

This clonotype was seen a handful of times. The rearrangement uses TRBV20-1 and TRBJ2-1; 15 bases are a match to TRBD2. Germline V CDR1 and CDR2: DFQATT, SNEGSKA (reference sequence). The CDR3 extends over 14 amino acids. V shed 6 bases, J shed 9 bases, and the junction held 6 bases outside the gene matches. The CDR3 protein is CSAPRTSGGVEQFF. The CDR3 nucleotides are TGCAGTGCACCTAGGACTAGCGGGGGGGTTGAGCAGTTCTTC.

The chain couples TRBV11-1 to TRBJ1-2; D is unclear. The CDR3 runs 13 residues. With 7 bases removed from V and 8 bases from J, the gap between germline ends came to 17 bases. The germline gives CDR1 SGHAT, CDR2 FQDESV (reference sequence). CDR3 bases: TGTGCCAGCACCTCGTCCTTATTTTGGGGCTACACCTTC. Translation: CASTSSLFWGYTF. The full variable domain, rest sourced from reference TRBV11-1 and TRBJ1-2, is EAEVAQSPRYKITEKSQAVAFWCDPISGHATLYWYRQILGQGPELLVQFQDESVVDDSQLPKDRFSAERLKGVDSTLKIQPAELGDSAMYLCASTSSLFWGYTFGSGTRLTVV.

This clonotype came up many times. Here the CDR3 DNA reads TGTGCCAGCATGGCCAGGGGGTTAGCTTTCTTT. Translated: CASMARGLAFF. The chain combines TRBV12-3 or TRBV12-4 with TRBJ1-1, with 7 nucleotides matching TRBD1. This CDR3 spans 11 amino acids. V lost 7 bases, J lost 10 bases, and 6 bases stayed unmatched.

There are many counts of this clonotype. This rearrangement joins TRBV2 to TRBJ1-3; D is undetermined. Trimming left V 0 bases short and J 2 bases short, with 8 bases between. Looked up from germline, CDR1 is SNHLY and CDR2 is FYNNEI. The CDR3 consists of 15 residues. CDR3 sequence reads: CASSEAGLAGNTIYF. The DNA for the CDR3 is TGTGCCAGCAGTGAAGCTGGGCTTGCTGGAAACACCATATATTTT.

This chain joins TRBV2 and TRBJ1-4; TRBD1 is a possible D gene (5 bases). Trimming shortened V by 8 bases and J by 3 bases, and 10 bases separated the two germline ends. The CDR3 loop spans 13 amino acids. Germline-derived CDR1 and CDR2 are SNHLY and FYNNEI. CDR3: CASAGTANEKLFF. The CDR3 DNA reads TGTGCCAGCGCCGGGACGGCTAATGAAAAACTGTTTTTT. The variable domain in full, with the rest retrieved from reference TRBV2 and TRBJ1-4, is EPEVTQTPSHQVTQMGQEVILRCVPISNHLYFYWYRQILGQKVEFLVSFYNNEISEKSEIFDDQFSVERPDGSNFTLKIRSTKLEDSAMYFCASAGTANEKLFFGSGTQLSVL.

In this sample, this clonotype turned up many times. This chain joins TRBV7-6 and TRBJ1-2; maybe TRBD1 (5 bases). V lost 8 bases, J lost 8 bases, and 18 bases lay in between. CDR3 length equals 13 residues. The germline CDR1 and CDR2 sequences are SGHVS and FNYEAQ. Here the CDR3 DNA reads TGTGCCAGCGGGGGTAGGGGCGGAGGAGGCTACACCTTC. Translated: CASGGRGGGGYTF.

This clonotype came up many times. The chain combines TRBV12-3 or TRBV12-4 with TRBJ2-3; 7 positions agree with TRBD2. The CDR3 consists of 15 residues. The V gene end was trimmed by 3 bases and the J gene end by 0 bases; junction bases not matched to a gene: 3. This chain's CDR3 is CASSLWGGSTDTQYF. The CDR3 DNA reads as TGTGCCAGCAGTTTGTGGGGGGGGAGCACAGATACGCAGTATTTT.

Turning to this clonotype: It may be a read error: a sequence one base away is much more abundant. The V gene is TRBV11-2, the J gene TRBJ2-1; the match to TRBD2 covers 11 bases. Germline-derived CDR1 and CDR2 are SGHAT and FQNNGV. The CDR3 length is 15 residues. This CDR3 reads CASSFSGGGNNEQLF. CDR3 nucleotides: TGTGCCAGCAGCTTTAGCGGGGGGGGAAACAATGAGCAGCTCTTC. Full variable domain (rest looked up from reference TRBV11-2 and TRBJ2-1): EAGVAQSPRYKIIEKRQSVAFWCNPISGHATLYWYQQILGQGPKLLIQFQNNGVVDDSQLPKDRFSAERLKGVDSTLKIQPAKLEDSAVYLCASSFSGGGNNEQLFGPGTRLTVL.

The chain joins TRBV6-2 or TRBV6-3 to TRBJ1-2; no clear D gene. V was pared by 2 bases and J by 0 bases, with 7 bases between. The germline CDR1 and CDR2 sequences are MNHEY and SVGEGT. The length of the CDR3 is 14 residues. The CDR3 is CASSYRTANYGYTF. CDR3 sequence (DNA): TGTGCCAGCAGTTACCGGACGGCTAACTATGGCTACACCTTC.

A few counts support this clonotype. V is TRBV10-3 and J is TRBJ2-1, with D possibly being TRBD1 or TRBD2 (5 bases each). The CDR3 is made up of 13 amino acids. Germline V gene sequence: CDR1 ENHRY, CDR2 SYGVKD. V dropped 6 bases and J dropped 10 bases, with 16 bases sitting between them. This chain's CDR3 is CAIRDGTFAEQFF. The CDR3 nucleotides are TGTGCCATCAGGGATGGGACGTTTGCGGAGCAGTTCTTC.

This clonotype was counted only a few times. The gene calls are TRBV27 and TRBJ1-4; TRBD1 might be the D (6 bases). This CDR3 region has 15 residues. Trimming shortened V by 5 bases and J by 8 bases, and 18 bases separated the two germline ends. The germline CDR1 and CDR2 sequences are MNHEY and SMNVEV (reference sequence). The CDR3 region is CASSLGGRAAEKLFF. The DNA of the CDR3 is TGTGCCAGCAGTCTGGGGGGCAGGGCTGCGGAAAAACTGTTTTTT. The whole variable domain, remainder taken from reference TRBV27 and TRBJ1-4, is EAQVTQNPRYLITVTGKKLTVTCSQNMNHEYMSWYRQDPGLGLRQIYYSMNVEVTDKGDVPEGYKVSRKEKRNFPLILESPSPNQTSLYFCASSLGGRAAEKLFFGSGTQLSVL.

This clonotype came up many times. The chain recombines TRBV18 with TRBJ2-2, with D perhaps TRBD2 (5 bases). Per germline, CDR1 KGHSH and CDR2 LQKENI. This CDR3 has 15 residues. V was pared by 2 bases and J by 7 bases, with 14 bases between. The CDR3 loop reads CASSPTSEGHGELFF. As DNA, the CDR3 is TGTGCCAGCTCACCAACCTCCGAGGGTCACGGGGAGCTGTTTTTT.

As for this clonotype: A much larger clone differs by one base, so this may be a read error. V gene TRBV10-1 combines with J gene TRBJ1-1, with 10 bases aligning to TRBD1. Germline lookup yields CDR1 WNHNN and CDR2 SYGVQD (reference sequence). CDR3 size: 18 residues. V gave up 0 bases and J gave up 3 bases; unmatched junction bases: 10. CDR3 residues: CASSESPGQGYKYTEAFF. CDR3 nucleotides: TGCGCCAGCAGTGAGTCACCGGGACAGGGGTACAAGTACACTGAAGCTTTCTTT.

The chain has TRBV7-9 and TRBJ1-6; D is possibly TRBD1 (5 bases). The CDR3 totals 16 residues. Germline V gene lookup returns CDR1 SEHNR and CDR2 FQNEAQ (reference sequence). V was pared by 1 base and J by 8 bases, with 15 bases between. Here the CDR3 DNA reads TGTGCCAGCAGCTTAGGTCAGGTTCCGGGGGATTCACCCCTCCACTTT. It yields the protein CASSLGQVPGDSPLHF.

The V and J genes are TRBV3-1 and TRBJ1-2; D remains unclear. CDR1 and CDR2 (germline): LGHDT, YNNKEL (reference sequence). Trimming cost V 0 bases and J 5 bases, with 10 bases left between them. The CDR3 covers 14 residues. CDR3 nucleotides: TGTGCCAGCAGCCAAGATTCGTCGGGTTATGGCTACACCTTC. Translated, it gives CASSQDSSGYGYTF. The variable domain in full, completed from reference TRBV3-1 and TRBJ1-2, reads DTAVSQTPKYLVTQMGNDKSIKCEQNLGHDTMYWYKQDSKKFLKIMFSYNNKELIINETVPNRFSPKSPDKAHLNLHINSLELGDSAVYFCASSQDSSGYGYTFGSGTRLTVV.

CDR3 protein: CASSLVETLFF. The CDR3 DNA sequence: TGTGCCAGCAGCTTAGTGGAGACGCTGTTCTTC. The chain carries TRBV11-2 and TRBJ2-1; no reliable D call. Germline V gene lookup returns CDR1 SGHAT and CDR2 FQNNGV. The CDR3 has 11 amino acids. V lost 1 base and J lost 15, with 10 bases in between.

This clonotype has at least ten counts. This chain uses TRBV18 with TRBJ2-5; D unresolved. CDR1 and CDR2 (germline): KGHSH, LQKENI. CDR3 size: 15 residues. Deletions cut 0 bases from V and 1 base from J, with 9 bases between. The DNA for the CDR3 is TGTGCCAGCTCACCACCTGGCCTGCCCCAAGAGACCCAGTACTTC. It yields the protein CASSPPGLPQETQYF.

The chain couples TRBV11-2 to TRBJ2-1; TRBD2 matches at 12 bases. The germline V gene encodes CDR1 SGHAT and CDR2 FQNNGV. This CDR3 spans 15 amino acids. With V trimmed by 3 bases and J by 10 bases, 7 bases remained unmatched. The CDR3 DNA is TGTGCCAGCAGCTTTACTAGCGGGGGGACGAGGGAGCAGTTCTTC. Protein: CASSFTSGGTREQFF.

In this sample, this clonotype turned up a few times. The J gene is TRBJ2-7, the V gene TRBV4-1; D might be TRBD2 (6 bases). Germline values: CDR1 MGHRA, CDR2 YSYEKL. The CDR3 loop spans 17 amino acids. The V gene lost 5 bases and the J gene lost 0 bases, with 20 bases spanning the gap. CDR3 sequence: CASSLTGSPGSSYEQYF. CDR3 nucleotides: TGCGCCAGCAGCTTAACCGGGTCCCCCGGGAGCTCCTACGAGCAGTACTTC.

This clonotype was recorded a few times. The rearrangement uses TRBV6-2 or TRBV6-3 and TRBJ2-2, with 10 nucleotides matching TRBD2. This CDR3 comprises 16 residues. Per germline, CDR1 MNHEY and CDR2 SVGEGT. With V trimmed by 8 bases and J by 1 base, 7 bases remained unmatched. DNA for the CDR3: TGTGCCAGCGGTCGCGCTAGCGGGGGGAACACCGGGGAGCTGTTTTTT. Translated, it gives CASGRASGGNTGELFF.

V and J are TRBV15 and TRBJ1-1; weak D call: TRBD1 (6 bases). The CDR3 has 15 residues. Germline CDR1 is LNHNV and CDR2 is YYDKDF (reference sequence). Deletions cut 3 bases from V and 2 bases from J, with 13 bases between. This chain's CDR3 is CATSRPTGLNTEAFF. CDR3 nucleotides: TGTGCCACCAGCAGGCCCACAGGGCTCAACACTGAAGCTTTCTTT.

This clonotype was recorded at least ten times. The V and J genes are TRBV30 and TRBJ1-4, with a possible D match to TRBD1 (5 bases). Germline CDR1 is GTSNPN and CDR2 is SVGIG (reference sequence). The CDR3 length is 13 residues. V lost 7 bases and J lost 5, with 14 bases in between. CDR3 DNA: TGTGCCTCAAAGGGGTTGGGGAATGAAAAACTGTTTTTT. Its protein is CASKGLGNEKLFF.

Ten or more counts support this clonotype. This chain uses TRBV3-1 with TRBJ1-2, with D uncertain. CDR1 and CDR2 from the germline V gene are LGHDT and YNNKEL (reference sequence). Trimming removed 3 bases at V and 2 bases at J, with 4 bases between. This CDR3 is built from 12 residues. The CDR3 sequence: CASSQENYGYTF. CDR3 coding DNA: TGTGCCAGCAGCCAGGAAAACTATGGCTACACCTTC.